What follows describes a single TCR beta chain. Cryopreserved PBMCs yielded about 2 micrograms of genomic DNA for TCR beta libraries. The data derive from a study of cytotoxic CD8 clonotypes in ibrutinib-treated CLL. The wider study: Partial responses numbered about 24 and complete responses 2; after a median approximately 70 months, around 14 stayed remitted and approximately twelve progressed.

Germline V gene lookup returns CDR1 SQVTM and CDR2 ANQGSEA. CDR3 length equals 18 residues. V shed 8 bases and J 7 bases; nucleotides not matched to a gene: 27. Profiled with immunoSEQ multiplex PCR; TCRdb holds only in-frame clones, not every one. The sample carries fewer than 300,000 clones, about 72% recorded once. The TCR sequence derives from a human donor with chronic lymphocytic leukemia. Sequenced here: PBMCs, sampled at disease progression, from a patient treated with ibrutinib. This chain links TRBV29-1 with TRBJ2-7; 9 bases are a match to TRBD1. CDR3 sequence (DNA): TGCAGCTCACTAAGAAACCGGGACAGGGTATCTAGTTACGTGGAGCAGTACTTC. As protein: CSSLRNRDRVSSYVEQYF.